The text below deals with one T cell receptor beta chain. No antigen is known for it. Per-base qualities were not stored, and no clone one base away is much larger. This record belongs to a study of cytomegalovirus exposure and HLA in healthy donors (dated by TCRdb to between 2016 and 2019). In terms of the full investigation: According to an earlier analysis of a few hundred of the donors, some 180 million T cells yielded approximately 120 million unique TCR beta sequences and 276 Gb of sequence data. An early release that covered around 590 HLA-typed donors contained about 300 gigabases of sequencing data and around 80 million unique TCR sequences. The genetic ancestry cluster associated with self-reported Caucasian donors included roughly four fifths of the roughly 360 genotyped donors. The study aimed to test whether cataloging public T cell receptors could reveal signatures of past pathogen exposure. The study profiled the T cell repertoires of hundreds of subjects by immunosequencing and related them to cytomegalovirus serostatus. Besides the first cohort of approximately 710 subjects, a separate validation cohort made up of roughly 120 different subjects was used. The study combined high-throughput TCR immunosequencing, statistical association of individual TCRs with disease status, and machine learning to predict cytomegalovirus infection status. In a later analysis, previously published TCR beta repertoires from 550 to 750 donors were re-analyzed and high-resolution HLA genotyping was added so that TCR occurrence patterns could be studied. In the later analysis, no new phenotypic data were used to find candidate immune exposures; instead, reliance was placed on TCR beta sequences and their occurrence across donors. An earlier analysis of around 580 of the donors used high-throughput TCR beta sequencing to judge whether each TCR beta V gene segment behaved as functional or pseudogenic. Donor age, sex, ethnicity and CMV serostatus were compiled alongside the repertoire data. A later genetic analysis took genome-wide SNP genotypes for about three fifths of the roughly 670 donors and used that subset as a discovery cohort. All discovery cohort repertoires had been generated using a single sequencing platform. Class I and class II HLA loci were covered by the typing at four-digit resolution. Typing coverage differed by locus: A, B, C, DRB1 and DQB1 were typed in about 620-640 donors, DQA1 in approximately 520, DPA1 in some 570, and DPB1 in 450 to 480. A handful of DR-DQ haplotypes were handled as single units for association and clustering because linkage in the cohort was strong. Across 300 to 400 genotyped donors of the cohort, an average of about 220,000 unique TCR beta nucleotide sequences per donor were sequenced, and roughly a sixth of those sequences were non-productive. Broader findings and caveats from the paper: The study gave a list of under 200 TCR beta chains associated with cytomegalovirus. A group of highly shared sequence variants was considered likely to be a technical artifact of the sequencing pipeline. V-gene and J-gene trimming of TCR beta chains was associated with a missense DCLRE1C variant in a later genetic analysis, and the association was replicated in an independent cohort. The classifier was reported to diagnose cytomegalovirus status with high specificity and sensitivity in both the original cohort and the validation cohort. Strong co-occurrence of HLA alleles, especially DR and DQ, made assigning TCR associations to individual alleles difficult. In a later analysis, the rate of TCR association differed among HLA loci, with DRB1 alleles having the most associated TCRs and HLA-C alleles having the fewest. According to a later genetic analysis, donors in an Asian-associated ancestry cluster had fewer N-insertions in productive TCRs than the approximately 670-donor mean. Across donors, most TCR sequences were observed very rarely, whereas some public TCRs were present in many individuals. Linkage disequilibrium might explain the correlated functional status among segregating V segments, but an unknown experimental factor could not be excluded. In a later analysis, 16,951 TCR beta sequences were associated with specific HLA alleles at a false discovery rate of 0.05. A later analysis found that most CMV-associated TCR beta chains appeared HLA-restricted, with HLA associations seemingly driven largely by CMV exposure. According to the authors, the approach could potentially be generalized to other disease states and immunological phenotypes. Some IMGT-functional V segments, including TRBV6-2 and TRBV6-3, could not be told apart with the 87-base-pair reads, so those segments were excluded. Compared with equally common non-associated chains, HLA-associated TCR beta chains in a later analysis were more clonally expanded and had lower generation probabilities. Because HLA typing was missing for some donors at each locus, association tests included only the typed subset. The only immune exposure information available for the cohort was CMV serostatus. A few of the identified cytomegalovirus-associated TCR beta chains were confirmed in vitro to be specific for cytomegalovirus antigens. Only TCR beta chains were sequenced in this cohort, and the absence of alpha or paired-chain data limited detectable features. A later analysis reported that several top co-occurrence clusters appeared linked to parvovirus B19, influenza, CMV and Epstein-Barr virus. Presence/absence analyses assumed roughly uniform sequencing depth across donors, an assumption that may not hold. Fewer than 20 rarely observed V segments, including chromosome 9 orphons, were excluded from the earlier analysis of approximately 500 of the donors because counts were too low. A further reported finding was that TCR beta sequences accurately predicted the HLA-A and HLA-B alleles for most subjects in the first cohort. An earlier analysis of around 540 of the donors showed that most TCR beta V segments appeared in productive rearrangements either about 87% or about 30% of the time, which broadly matched IMGT annotations.

The cohort comprised hundreds of healthy bone marrow donors. At the time of sampling, every cohort member was nominally healthy, though immune exposures that went unrecorded were likely present. The donor was CMV seronegative and belonged to the group of around 400 seronegative cohort members. A peripheral blood sample was collected from each donor, and TCR beta sequencing was performed on peripheral blood mononuclear cells. The Qiagen DNeasy Blood Extraction Kit was used to extract genomic DNA from the blood cell samples. Library prep was done by the immunoSEQ multiplex PCR assay. For the multiplex PCR, a mixture combining 60 forward primers for TCR Vbeta segments and 13 reverse primers for TCR Jbeta segments was used. The CDR3 region of rearranged TCR beta genes was amplified from genomic DNA by a multiplex PCR assay. The amplified TCR beta libraries were sequenced on the Illumina HiSeq System as 87-base-pair reads. The original pipeline was this. A later analysis tallied tens of millions of unique TCR beta chains across the 666 repertoires, and around 9.9 million of those chains were shared by two or more donors. Raw reads were error-corrected and collapsed into unique sequences by a nearest-neighbor algorithm in which closely related sequences were merged to remove PCR and sequencing errors. V, D and J gene segments were assigned by aligning CDR3 sequences to IMGT reference sequences. For a sequence to be retained, at least a six-nucleotide match to both a V gene segment and a J gene segment was required. A rearrangement was called productive if the CDR3 had no stop codons and remained in frame with V and J, and every other rearrangement was called non-productive. CDR3 was defined by IMGT convention, running from the second conserved V-encoded cysteine to the conserved J-encoded phenylalanine. Sequences without an unambiguous match to a single V gene segment were excluded from the earlier analysis of 450 to 750 of the donors. An earlier analysis of 587 of the donors classified V segments as functional when productive rearrangements were above 56.7% and as segregating when the standard deviation between donors was above 5%. A statistical classification framework was built for diagnosing cytomegalovirus status from the catalog of TCR beta chain sequences. In a later analysis, V and J genes were assigned by comparing TCR nucleotide sequences against IMGT/GENE-DB human TR gene sequences. Using the TCRdist pipeline, a later analysis assigned CDR3 sequences along with most-parsimonious VDJ recombination scenarios. In a later analysis, every TCR beta chain was defined by the combination of its CDR3 amino acid sequence and its V-gene family, and reads without a unique V-gene family were dropped. A later analysis removed roughly 590 highly shared, low-generation-probability nucleotide sequences to deal with suspected cross-contamination and a sequencing artifact. In a later analysis, a clonal expansion index for each public chain was calculated from normalized within-repertoire ranks of inferred template counts. Generation probabilities in a later analysis came from a VDJ recombination model fitted to out-of-frame rearrangements, and those results were checked against IGoR. Hypergeometric tests were used in a later analysis to score TCR-TCR, TCR-HLA and TCR-CMV co-occurrence, with a repertoire-size bias correction applied to the TCR pairs. A later analysis estimated false discovery rates by permuting HLA or CMV assignments 20 times. In a later analysis, co-occurring TCRs were grouped using DBSCAN, and TCRdist sequence similarity was added for clustering within HLA-allele-positive subsets. Co-occurrence clustering excluded repertoires with fewer than 30,000 or more than 120,000 public chains, plus five with anomalous nucleotide sharing. TCRdb retrieved this table from immuneACCESS and kept in-frame rearrangements only. Not all clones are present; in checked studies, unresolved V genes account for under half, and no reason is known for the remainder. V, J and clone size are those of that table, while D and trimming were read from the DNA. The sample table records some 270,000 clones; about nine tenths of these occur just once. Approximately 1.5% of the sample is held by the ten biggest clonotypes.

The CDR3 holds 15 amino acids from the cysteine to the phenylalanine. Here the CDR3 DNA is all that survives: 45 bases in frame from base 1. The germline V gene provides CDR1 KGHSH and CDR2 LQKENI. V is pared back by 2 bases and J by 4 bases, with 14 bases lying between the germline termini. The receptor was isolated from a girl aged 2 to 9 in good health and CMV-seronegative. The sequence links TRBV18 to TRBJ1-1, with the D gene too uncertain to name. Sample: PBMCs. Read as DNA, the sequence is TGTGCCAGCTCACCAGGCCGGGAGTTCTTCACTGAAGCTTTCTTT. It encodes CASSPGREFFTEAFF.